The 19 T cell receptor beta chains reported below all come from one sample, sequenced in a study of beta chain features in type 1 diabetes. Overall study findings and caveats: Shortening of TCRB CDR3s, moderate but significant, appeared in all four CD4+ subsets of Type 1 diabetes patients.

cDNA synthesis used the whole RNA isolate, giving expressed TCRB sequences. The table came from immunoSEQ multiplex PCR; TCRdb's copy has only in-frame clones and leaves some out. The table includes 200,000 to 300,000 clones, 11% detected once. These TCRs are of unknown antigen specificity. The sample was naive CD4+ T cells from blood. These receptors all come from a man in his thirties or forties with type 1 diabetes.

The rearrangement links TRBV5-1 to TRBJ2-3; TRBD1 agrees at 7 bases. With V trimmed by 3 bases and J by 3 bases, 4 bases remained unmatched. The CDR3 totals 14 residues. Germline CDR1 SGHRS, CDR2 YFSETQ. The CDR3 reads CASSSQQGTDTQYF. The CDR3, as DNA: TGCGCCAGCAGCTCCCAACAGGGGACAGATACGCAGTATTTT.

This clone turned up a few times. The chain links TRBV7-3 to TRBJ2-3; D gene unclear. Germline V gene data show CDR1 as SGHTA and CDR2 as FQGTGA. The CDR3 runs 13 residues. Trimming took 3 bases from V and 4 from J, leaving 8 bases between them. CDR3 region: CASSLRFPDTQYF. In nucleotides, the CDR3 is TGTGCCAGCAGCTTGAGGTTTCCAGATACGCAGTATTTT.

This clone appeared a few times. The CDR3, as DNA: TGTGCCAGCAGCCTCCGACAGGGGCTCTACAATGAGCAGTTCTTC. It is translated as CASSLRQGLYNEQFF. The rearrangement uses TRBV11-2 and TRBJ2-1; 8 bases line up with TRBD1. There are 15 residues in the CDR3. The germline gives CDR1 SGHAT, CDR2 FQNNGV. V trimming: 5 bases; J trimming: 3 bases; junction bases outside the gene matches: 6. Full variable domain (rest looked up from reference TRBV11-2 and TRBJ2-1): EAGVAQSPRYKIIEKRQSVAFWCNPISGHATLYWYQQILGQGPKLLIQFQNNGVVDDSQLPKDRFSAERLKGVDSTLKIQPAKLEDSAVYLCASSLRQGLYNEQFFGPGTRLTVL.

A few counts support this clone. The chain uses TRBV2 and TRBJ1-6; 8 bases are shared with TRBD1. J gave up 5 bases and V 7 bases, and 7 bases lay outside the gene matches. Germline CDR1 is SNHLY and CDR2 is FYNNEI. CDR3 length: 15 amino acids. CDR3 sequence (DNA): TGTGCCAGCAATAAGGTGACAGGGGATAATTCACCCCTCCACTTT. Its translation is CASNKVTGDNSPLHF.

This chain connects TRBV4-1 to TRBJ1-1; TRBD1 is a possible D gene (5 bases). V shed 7 bases and J shed 3 bases, with 18 bases lying between them. Per germline, CDR1 MGHRA and CDR2 YSYEKL. This CDR3 region has 15 residues. DNA for the CDR3: TGCGCCAGCACGAGAAAGGGGATTCAGGACACTGAAGCTTTCTTT. This codes for CASTRKGIQDTEAFF.

The sample holds a few counts of this clone. J is TRBJ1-2 and V is TRBV6-1; D possibly corresponds to TRBD1 (6 bases). The length of the CDR3 is 13 residues. Germline V gives CDR1 MNHNS, CDR2 SASEGT. V was clipped by 3 bases and J by 4 bases, with 9 bases between them. As DNA, the CDR3 is TGTGCCAGCAGTGACAGGGGAAGCTATGGCTACACCTTC. This encodes CASSDRGSYGYTF.

This clone has just a few counts. J is TRBJ2-5 and V is TRBV4-2, with 10 positions matching TRBD2. Germline CDR1 is LGHNA and CDR2 is YNFKEQ. With 1 base clipped from V and 5 bases from J, the junction kept 7 bases outside the gene matches. The CDR3 has 16 amino acids. This CDR3 reads CASSQVVAGGTETQYF. The CDR3 coding sequence is TGTGCCAGCAGCCAAGTCGTAGCGGGGGGAACGGAGACCCAGTACTTC.

The rearrangement links TRBV30 to TRBJ1-5; TRBD1 might be the D (6 bases). Germline V CDR1 and CDR2: GTSNPN, SVGIG (reference sequence). The V and J ends lost 3 bases and 9 bases respectively, with 15 bases between them. The CDR3 consists of 13 residues. CDR3: CAWRGGGGGPQHF. The CDR3 DNA reads as TGTGCCTGGAGAGGGGGGGGCGGTGGGCCCCAGCATTTT.

This clone was seen a handful of times. The V call is TRBV5-1, the J call TRBJ2-3; 9 bases align to TRBD2. V gave up 4 bases and J gave up 3 bases; unmatched junction bases: 15. Per the germline V gene, CDR1 is SGHRS and CDR2 is YFSETQ. The CDR3 runs 18 residues. CDR3 sequence (DNA): TGCGCCAGCAGCCCATCCTTGCGGGGGGGCCTGGGGACAGATACGCAGTATTTT. It is translated as CASSPSLRGGLGTDTQYF.

The V gene is TRBV10-3, the J gene TRBJ1-1; the D gene is possibly TRBD1 (5 bases). Looked up from germline, CDR1 is ENHRY and CDR2 is SYGVKD. The CDR3 loop spans 14 amino acids. Trimming left V 0 bases short and J 1 base short, with 6 bases between. The CDR3 DNA is TGTGCCATCAGTGAGTCCGGACAGAACACTGAAGCTTTCTTT. Amino acid sequence: CAISESGQNTEAFF.

The rearrangement links TRBV5-6 to TRBJ1-2; D unclear. Germline loops: CDR1 SGHDT, CDR2 YYEEEE. This CDR3 spans 16 amino acids. V gave up 1 base and J gave up 6 bases, with 19 bases separating them. CDR3 sequence reads: CASSLYEVGERDGYTF. The CDR3 nucleotides read TGTGCCAGCAGCTTGTATGAGGTCGGGGAACGCGATGGCTACACCTTC.

V usage is TRBV10-3 and J usage is TRBJ2-7; 10 nucleotides align to TRBD1. This CDR3 has 15 residues. Germline V gene data show CDR1 as ENHRY and CDR2 as SYGVKD. Trimming at V came to 4 bases and at J to 4 bases, leaving 7 bases not matched to a gene. The CDR3 sequence is CAISGSGTGAYEQYF. In DNA, the CDR3 is TGTGCCATCAGTGGATCCGGGACAGGGGCTTACGAGCAGTACTTC.

V gene TRBV9 combines with J gene TRBJ2-3; D gene unclear. This CDR3 is 14 amino acids long. Trimming removed 0 bases at V and 8 bases at J, with 13 bases between. Germline CDR1 is SGDLS and CDR2 is YYNGEE. The CDR3 nucleotides are TGTGCCAGCAGCGTAGGACCCCCCCCGGGTACGCAGTATTTT. Its translation: CASSVGPPPGTQYF.

This clone was found a few times. The V gene is TRBV5-6, the J gene TRBJ1-1, with D perhaps TRBD1 (5 bases). The V end was cut by 1 base, the J end by 5 bases, with 9 bases between. The CDR3 has 13 amino acids. Germline loops: CDR1 SGHDT, CDR2 YYEEEE. CDR3 in amino acids: CASSLPGVTEAFF. The CDR3 DNA sequence: TGTGCCAGCAGCTTGCCGGGGGTTACTGAAGCTTTCTTT.

A few counts support this clone. The CDR3 is CASSIQGSGTDTQYF. In nucleotides, the CDR3 is TGTGCCAGCAGCATTCAGGGATCAGGCACAGATACGCAGTATTTT. The genes are TRBV7-8 and TRBJ2-3; weak D call: TRBD1 (5 bases). V was trimmed by 5 bases and J by 1 base, leaving 13 bases between them. Germline lookup yields CDR1 SGHVS and CDR2 FQNEAQ. CDR3 length equals 15 residues.

The gene calls are TRBV20-1 and TRBJ2-7; D perhaps matches TRBD2 (6 bases). The CDR3 covers 11 residues. Per germline, CDR1 DFQATT and CDR2 SNEGSKA (reference sequence). The V gene lost 7 bases and the J gene lost 6 bases, with 13 bases spanning the gap. CDR3 sequence reads: CSGSSGGEQYF. As DNA, the CDR3 is TGCAGTGGAAGCTCCGGGGGCGAGCAGTACTTC.

This clone appeared a few times. The chain combines TRBV30 with TRBJ2-6; D remains ambiguous. Trimming stripped 8 bases from V and 2 bases from J, with 10 bases between. Germline CDR1 is GTSNPN and CDR2 is SVGIG (reference sequence). This CDR3 contains 13 residues. The CDR3 region is CALGVAGANVLTF. The CDR3 nucleotides read TGTGCCCTGGGCGTTGCTGGGGCCAACGTCCTGACTTTC.

The V and J genes are TRBV12-5 and TRBJ2-5; tentatively, D is TRBD1 (6 bases). The germline V gene encodes CDR1 LGHNT and CDR2 FRNRAP. Trimming removed 1 base from V and 2 bases from J, with 14 bases in between. This CDR3 spans 16 amino acids. The CDR3 DNA reads as TGTGCTAGTGGTTTGGGTCGGGACACCTTACAAGAGACCCAGTACTTC. It codes for CASGLGRDTLQETQYF.

This clone has just a few counts. The genes are TRBV25-1 and TRBJ2-7; D is uncertain. V was trimmed by 1 base and J by 5 bases, leaving 12 bases between them. The CDR3 spans 14 residues. CDR1 and CDR2 (germline): MGHDK, SYGVNS. The CDR3 DNA follows: TGTGCCAGCAGTGAATTCAACGCTAACCACGAGCAGTACTTC. As protein: CASSEFNANHEQYF.